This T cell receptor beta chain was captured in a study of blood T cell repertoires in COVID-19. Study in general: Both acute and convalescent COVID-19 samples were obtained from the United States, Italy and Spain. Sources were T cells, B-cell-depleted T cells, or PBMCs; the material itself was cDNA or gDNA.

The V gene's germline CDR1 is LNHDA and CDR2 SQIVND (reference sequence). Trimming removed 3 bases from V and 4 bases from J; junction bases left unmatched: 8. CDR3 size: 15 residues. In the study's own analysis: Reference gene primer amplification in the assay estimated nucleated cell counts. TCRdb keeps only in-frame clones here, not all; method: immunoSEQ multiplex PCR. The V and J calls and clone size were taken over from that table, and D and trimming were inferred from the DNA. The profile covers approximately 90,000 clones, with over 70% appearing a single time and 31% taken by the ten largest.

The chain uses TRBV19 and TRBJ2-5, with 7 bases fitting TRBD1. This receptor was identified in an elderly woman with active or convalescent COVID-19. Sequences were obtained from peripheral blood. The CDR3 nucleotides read TGTGCCAGTAGTATTGGGGCCAGGGGGACAGAGACCCAGTACTTC. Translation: CASSIGARGTETQYF.